This T cell receptor beta chain was sequenced during a study of kidney transplant recipient with SARS-CoV-2 infection. On this clonotype itself: Since a much larger clone is just one base distant, this may be a read error.

TCRdb re-called the reads through MiXCR, storing one row per CDR3 protein. The sample carries 200,000 to 300,000 distinct CDR3 sequences, 29% recorded once. Germline assignment: CDR1 LGHDT and CDR2 YNNKEL (reference sequence). The CDR3 runs 17 residues. The genes are TRBV3-1 and TRBJ2-5; D is unresolved. Sequenced material: a blood sample, taken at baseline and on day 111 from a kidney transplant recipient. This clonotype was sampled from a male patient between 25 and 39 years old who had COVID-19 and was a kidney transplant recipient. The graft donor may account for some of the T cells. In DNA form, the CDR3 reads TGTGCCAACAGCAAACGAATTCCCATTTCTTTCTCTGAGACCCAGTACTTC. It codes for CANSKRIPISFSETQYF.